Sequencing of this T cell receptor (beta chain) was carried out in a study of cytomegalovirus exposure and HLA in healthy donors. Overall study results and limits: Later on, an analysis found that several of the most significant clusters appeared to be linked to common viral pathogens, which included parvovirus B19.

The PCR had 60 Vbeta and 13 Jbeta primers. Repertoires were generated with immunoSEQ multiplex PCR, while TCRdb's copy carries only in-frame clones and drops some. The top ten clones hold about 3% of a sample with roughly 130,000 clones, about 71% of them seen once. Germline loops: CDR1 MNHEY, CDR2 SVGAGI. This CDR3 is built from 16 residues. V lost 2 bases, J lost 1 base, and 4 bases stayed unmatched. In the case of this clone: Antigen specificity is unknown.

The sequencing sample was made of PBMCs. V is TRBV6-5 and J is TRBJ1-3, with TRBD1 matching 8 bases. The clonotype was recovered from a woman aged 60-70 years in good health and CMV-seropositive. The CDR3 DNA is TGTGCCAGCAGTTACACCGGACAGGGATCTGGAAACACCATATATTTT. It specifies CASSYTGQGSGNTIYF.